Below, 7 T cell receptor beta chains from the same sample are listed, as sequenced in a study of T cell responses to AZD1222 COVID-19 vaccine. Using immunoSEQ multiplex PCR, the repertoire was profiled, and TCRdb retains in-frame clones only, with some absent. Found here are 90,000 to 100,000 clones, approximately 90% of them singletons; the top ten hold 9.5% to 13%. The sequencing here drew on peripheral blood, taken 28 days after the second AZD1222 dose. All receptors derive from an adult who received the AZD1222 COVID-19 vaccine.

The genes are TRBV4-1 and TRBJ2-1; no firm D call. CDR1 and CDR2 from the germline V gene are MGHRA and YSYEKL. Trimming removed 0 bases at V and 0 bases at J, with 6 bases between. CDR3 length: 15 residues. The DNA for the CDR3 is TGCGCCAGCAGCCAAGAGGGGTTCTCCTACAATGAGCAGTTCTTC. Protein sequence: CASSQEGFSYNEQFF.

The chain employs TRBV5-1 and TRBJ1-5, with TRBD1 identical over 8 bases. The CDR3 extends over 14 amino acids. The trim removed 4 bases at V and 5 bases at J, leaving 5 bases unmatched. Germline-derived CDR1 and CDR2 are SGHRS and YFSETQ. The CDR3 here is CASSPLTGDQPQHF. CDR3 sequence (DNA): TGCGCCAGCAGCCCCTTGACAGGGGATCAGCCCCAGCATTTT.

The chain has TRBV2 and TRBJ2-7; tentatively, D is TRBD2 (5 bases). Germline lookup yields CDR1 SNHLY and CDR2 FYNNEI. The length of the CDR3 is 12 residues. V lost 6 bases and J 4 bases, leaving 10 bases between the germline ends. The CDR3 DNA is TGTGCCAGCAGCCTAGCCGGGTACGAGCAGTACTTC. This translates into CASSLAGYEQYF.

This chain connects TRBV30 to TRBJ2-7, with 8 bases identical to TRBD1. This CDR3 spans 14 amino acids. The J segment lost 6 bases and the V segment lost 2 bases, leaving 9 bases of the junction unmatched. Germline assignment: CDR1 GTSNPN and CDR2 SVGIG (reference sequence). The CDR3 loop is CAWSRGTGLSEQYF. The CDR3 region has the DNA TGTGCCTGGAGTAGGGGGACAGGTCTCTCCGAGCAGTACTTC.

The chain couples TRBV18 to TRBJ2-3; 7 nucleotides match TRBD1. Trimming cost V 3 bases and J 4 bases; bases outside gene matches: 7. Per germline, CDR1 KGHSH and CDR2 LQKENI. The length of the CDR3 is 15 residues. In DNA form, the CDR3 reads TGTGCCAGCTCACCCCCACAGGGGAACGCAGATACGCAGTATTTT. The encoded protein is CASSPPQGNADTQYF.

The rearrangement uses TRBV7-9 and TRBJ1-2; tentatively, D is TRBD1 (5 bases). V was pared by 2 bases and J by 8 bases, with 6 bases between. This CDR3 spans 11 amino acids. The germline gives CDR1 SEHNR, CDR2 FQNEAQ (reference sequence). The CDR3 spells CASSLQGGYTF. The CDR3 DNA reads as TGTGCCAGCAGCTTACAGGGCGGCTACACCTTC. Complete variable domain (other parts from reference TRBV7-9 and TRBJ1-2): DTGVSQNPRHKITKRGQNVTFRCDPISEHNRLYWYRQTLGQGPEFLTYFQNEAQLEKSRLLSDRFSAERPKGSFSTLEIQRTEQGDSAMYLCASSLQGGYTFGSGTRLTVV.

The chain employs TRBV5-1 and TRBJ2-5; 8 nucleotides line up with TRBD1. The V gene end was trimmed by 7 bases and the J gene end by 7 bases; junction bases not matched to a gene: 21. Germline V gene data show CDR1 as SGHRS and CDR2 as YFSETQ. This CDR3 is 17 amino acids long. The CDR3 sequence: CASQTPYRDRGNATQYF. CDR3 nucleotide sequence: TGCGCCAGCCAGACTCCCTACAGAGACAGGGGTAATGCGACCCAGTACTTC. Using reference TRBV5-1 and TRBJ2-5 for the parts outside the CDR3, the full variable domain is KAGVTQTPRYLIKTRGQQVTLSCSPISGHRSVSWYQQTPGQGLQFLFEYFSETQRNKGNFPGRFSGRQFSNSRSEMNVSTLELGDSALYLCASQTPYRDRGNATQYFGPGTRLLVL.